One T cell receptor beta chain is described in this entry. Antigen: not known. The CDR3 runs 13 residues. V was shortened by 1 base and J by 6 bases, with 7 bases between the two germline ends. An Oncomine TCR Beta short-read assay was used to sequence the DNA from cultured CD4+ T cells. In TCRdb, the PCR reads were re-called with MiXCR into one record per CDR3 protein. Here the sample spans around 15,000 distinct CDR3 sequences, roughly 61% being singletons. The treatment here: approximately nine-day PBMC culture with coronavirus spike peptide pools or control peptides (ViraFEST assay). The data are from a study of vaccination and CD4 T cells after COVID-19.

The specimen sequenced was CD4+ T cells from blood, cultured in vitro. V gene TRBV12-3 or TRBV12-4 combines with J gene TRBJ1-5, with D perhaps matching TRBD1 (5 bases). This clonotype was sampled from a human donor who had recovered from COVID-19. The CDR3 here is CASSLERGQPQHF. CDR3 coding DNA: TGTGCCAGCAGTTTAGAAAGGGGTCAGCCCCAGCATTTT.